Each of the 9 T cell receptor beta chains below was sequenced from the same sample in a study of T cell responses to AZD1222 COVID-19 vaccine. TCRdb's copy holds only in-frame clones and misses some; the assay was immunoSEQ multiplex PCR. The sample consists of 95,000 to 100,000 clones, 80% to 90% of them appearing once. The sequenced sample was peripheral blood, obtained 28 days after the second AZD1222 dose. Receptors originate from an adult who received the AZD1222 COVID-19 vaccine.

This chain connects TRBV5-1 to TRBJ1-4; the match to TRBD1 covers 7 bases. V was pared by 4 bases and J by 4 bases, with 10 bases of the junction left unmatched. CDR3 length: 16 amino acids. Germline loops: CDR1 SGHRS, CDR2 YFSETQ. The CDR3 spells CASSKGRDRFNEKLFF. CDR3 nucleotide sequence: TGCGCCAGCAGCAAGGGCCGGGACAGATTTAATGAAAAACTGTTTTTT.

The rearrangement uses TRBV7-2 and TRBJ2-2; TRBD1 matches 9 bases. The CDR3 extends over 18 amino acids. Germline assignment: CDR1 SGHTA and CDR2 FQGNSA. The trim removed 4 bases at V and 1 base at J, leaving 10 bases unmatched. The CDR3 here is CASSSGPTGGGNTGELFF. The CDR3 DNA follows: TGTGCCAGCAGCTCGGGCCCTACAGGGGGCGGGAACACCGGGGAGCTGTTTTTT.

This chain connects TRBV24-1 to TRBJ1-2; D is unresolved. CDR3 size: 13 residues. Trimming took off 7 bases at V and 0 bases at J, with 8 bases between the two ends. The germline CDR1 and CDR2 sequences are KGHDR and SFDVKD. This CDR3 reads CATRPGANYGYTF. The CDR3 nucleotides read TGTGCCACCAGGCCCGGCGCTAACTATGGCTACACCTTC.

The chain carries TRBV5-1 and TRBJ1-6; D gene uncertain. Germline V gives CDR1 SGHRS, CDR2 YFSETQ. The CDR3 has 14 amino acids. The V and J ends lost 0 bases and 7 bases respectively, with 8 bases between them. As DNA, the CDR3 is TGCGCCAGCAGCTTGGTTCAGGAGAATTCACCCCTCCACTTT. Translating it yields CASSLVQENSPLHF.

V is TRBV5-1 and J is TRBJ2-2, with unresolved D. The CDR3 has 16 amino acids. The V and J ends lost 5 bases and 1 base respectively, with 15 bases between them. Germline CDR1 is SGHRS and CDR2 is YFSETQ. The CDR3 nucleotides are TGCGCCAGCAGGTTGAGACCGTTACTGAACACCGGGGAGCTGTTTTTT. Translating gives CASRLRPLLNTGELFF. Variable domain in full (rest from reference TRBV5-1 and TRBJ2-2): KAGVTQTPRYLIKTRGQQVTLSCSPISGHRSVSWYQQTPGQGLQFLFEYFSETQRNKGNFPGRFSGRQFSNSRSEMNVSTLELGDSALYLCASRLRPLLNTGELFFGEGSRLTVL.

The gene calls are TRBV5-1 and TRBJ1-5; no reliable D call. Germline V gene data show CDR1 as SGHRS and CDR2 as YFSETQ. This CDR3 spans 15 amino acids. The V and J ends lost 0 bases and 1 base respectively, with 8 bases between them. This CDR3 is CASSLGEGSNQPQHF. The CDR3 nucleotides are TGCGCCAGCAGCTTGGGGGAAGGGAGCAATCAGCCCCAGCATTTT.

The CDR3 DNA reads as TGTGCCAGCTCACCATCCGGGGGGCCGGGGACCGGGGAGCTGTTTTTT. Amino acids: CASSPSGGPGTGELFF. The rearrangement joins TRBV18 to TRBJ2-2, with D maybe TRBD2 (7 bases). V lost 2 bases to trimming and J lost 5 bases, with 15 bases between them. The germline gives CDR1 KGHSH, CDR2 LQKENI. The CDR3 is 16 amino acids.

The J gene is TRBJ2-3, the V gene TRBV7-3; 15 bases agree with TRBD2. From germline, CDR1 is SGHTA and CDR2 FQGTGA. The CDR3 totals 16 residues. V shed 5 bases and J 3 bases; nucleotides not matched to a gene: 3. As DNA, the CDR3 is TGTGCCAGCAGCACCGGACTAGCGGGGGGGACAGATACGCAGTATTTT. Amino acids: CASSTGLAGGTDTQYF.

The chain has TRBV19 and TRBJ1-1, with a tentative D call TRBD1 (5 bases). CDR1 is LNHDA and CDR2 is SQIVND in the germline V gene (reference sequence). The CDR3 sequence is 13 residues long. The V end lost 5 bases, the J end lost 10 bases, and 17 bases lay between the germline ends. The CDR3 DNA sequence: TGTGCCAGTAGTGTGGGACCGACCCTGGGAGCTTTCTTT. Encoded protein: CASSVGPTLGAFF.